This T cell receptor beta chain appears in the sequencing data of a study of CD8+CD57+ T cells in acquired aplastic anemia. Study observations and caveats: Statistical testing detected no significant gap in CD8+ Simpson's diversity between patients and controls. Under 35 was the count of CD8+ CDR3 sequences that patients shared with controls.

TCR beta VDJ and CDR3 were profiled, and genomic DNA was the template. TCRdb processed the reads anew with MiXCR; each CDR3 protein has one entry. The sample records around 180,000 distinct CDR3 sequences, 48% being singletons. This clonotype was counted many times. Its specificity is not known. From germline, CDR1 is DFQATT and CDR2 SNEGSKA (reference sequence). V lost 5 bases to trimming and J lost 3 bases, with 14 bases between them. CDR3 length equals 14 residues. Selection for sequencing was limited to patients who had shown CD8+CD57+ cell expansion by flow cytometry. A severe acquired aplastic anemia diagnosis applied to all patients.

This receptor was obtained from a human donor with aplastic anemia. The V call is TRBV20-1, the J call TRBJ1-5; D unclear. Sample: sorted CD4+, CD8+, or CD8+CD57+ T cells (not recorded which) from PBMCs. The CDR3 DNA follows: TGCAGTGCTCCGGTGACTGGCCCCAATCAGCCCCAGCATTTT. This translates into CSAPVTGPNQPQHF.